Listed below are T cell receptor beta chains from one sample, sequenced in a study of Ad26.COV2.S vaccination and SARS-CoV-2 variants. Generated by immunoSEQ multiplex PCR, the TCRdb table keeps only in-frame clones and is missing some. The repertoire consists of roughly 500,000 clones, with roughly 89% occurring once and the leading ten covering 9.5% to 15%. The source material was peripheral blood, sampled in a trial of Ad26.COV2.S vaccine versus placebo. These receptors originate from a person between 18 and 65 years old who received the Ad26.COV2.S COVID-19 vaccine or a placebo. Both conserved end residues are part of each CDR3. Size tells how often a clone was seen (once, few, many) or the class of an expanded clone, and some rows leave it out.

j_gene: TRBJ2-1
v_gene: TRBV3-1/TRBV3-2
abundance: NA
CDR3aa: CASSQGPRATVEQFF

j_gene: TRBJ1-4
v_gene: TRBV27
abundance: NA
CDR3aa: CASSLSGRTGRGGEKLFF

j_gene: TRBJ1-6
v_gene: TRBV16
abundance: NA
CDR3aa: CASSQLGYNSPLHF

j_gene: TRBJ1-1
v_gene: TRBV20-1
abundance: NA
CDR3aa: CSVGATEAFF

j_gene: TRBJ2-5
v_gene: TRBV27
abundance: few
CDR3aa: CASSRGGYQETQYF

j_gene: TRBJ1-6
v_gene: TRBV9
abundance: once
CDR3aa: CASSVGGQDNSPLHF

j_gene: TRBJ2-1
v_gene: TRBV4-2
abundance: NA
CDR3aa: CASSPRSGRDIRNEQFF

j_gene: TRBJ2-7
v_gene: TRBV18
abundance: NA
CDR3aa: CASSPGYEQYF

j_gene: TRBJ1-2
v_gene: TRBV9
abundance: NA
CDR3aa: CASSAGVGVNYGYTF

j_gene: TRBJ1-3
v_gene: TRBV29-1
abundance: once
CDR3aa: CSPKGGASGNTIYF

j_gene: TRBJ1-1
v_gene: TRBV5-8
abundance: few
CDR3aa: CASRQRVAGAEAFF

j_gene: TRBJ2-5
v_gene: TRBV4-3
abundance: NA
CDR3aa: CASSRNIGETQYF

j_gene: TRBJ1-5
v_gene: TRBV15
abundance: few
CDR3aa: CATSRDLLGNQPQHF

j_gene: TRBJ2-2
v_gene: TRBV15
abundance: NA
CDR3aa: CATSRTRDRGSTGELFF

j_gene: TRBJ2-5
v_gene: TRBV7-9
abundance: NA
CDR3aa: CASSSGGGVKETQYF

j_gene: TRBJ2-3
v_gene: TRBV29-1
abundance: once
CDR3aa: CSGGLRQGASTDTQYF

j_gene: TRBJ2-7
v_gene: TRBV7-6
abundance: NA
CDR3aa: CASSLTGRDEQYF

j_gene: TRBJ2-2
v_gene: TRBV7-3
abundance: NA
CDR3aa: CASSASGFGGELFF

j_gene: TRBJ2-2
v_gene: TRBV6-1
abundance: NA
CDR3aa: CASSERYTGELFF

j_gene: TRBJ1-2
v_gene: TRBV5-1
abundance: few
CDR3aa: CASSLAFSYSANYGYTF

j_gene: TRBJ1-4
v_gene: TRBV5-1
abundance: NA
CDR3aa: CASNPGGPGEKLFF

j_gene: TRBJ2-6
v_gene: TRBV18
abundance: NA
CDR3aa: CASSPKNGHSGANVLTF

j_gene: TRBJ2-1
v_gene: TRBV2
abundance: NA
CDR3aa: CASWDLGGAEQFF

j_gene: TRBJ2-5
v_gene: TRBV18
abundance: NA
CDR3aa: CASSPTSGDQYF

j_gene: TRBJ1-5
v_gene: TRBV28
abundance: NA
CDR3aa: CASSLLARGGNQPQHF

j_gene: TRBJ1-5
v_gene: TRBV30
abundance: NA
CDR3aa: CAWSEGQGANQPQHF

j_gene: TRBJ2-7
v_gene: TRBV6-5
abundance: NA
CDR3aa: CASSRGQQSSYEQYF

j_gene: TRBJ1-3
v_gene: TRBV5-1
abundance: few
CDR3aa: CASSLGDSGNTIYF

j_gene: TRBJ2-7
v_gene: TRBV5-1
abundance: NA
CDR3aa: CASSLWRVYEQYF

j_gene: TRBJ2-3
v_gene: TRBV25-1
abundance: NA
CDR3aa: CASSGRQRTQYF

j_gene: TRBJ2-3
v_gene: TRBV19
abundance: NA
CDR3aa: CASSNPRQGKKTDTQYF

j_gene: TRBJ1-1
v_gene: TRBV20-1
abundance: NA
CDR3aa: CSARGGTEAFF

j_gene: TRBJ1-2
v_gene: TRBV14
abundance: NA
CDR3aa: CASSQDPGTGHYGYTF

j_gene: TRBJ2-5
v_gene: TRBV5-1
abundance: once
CDR3aa: CASSLRTGGGETQYF

j_gene: TRBJ2-1
v_gene: TRBV9
abundance: NA
CDR3aa: CASSPHPLDNEQFF

j_gene: TRBJ2-1
v_gene: TRBV29-1
abundance: NA
CDR3aa: CSVGHNEQFF

j_gene: TRBJ2-2
v_gene: TRBV27
abundance: NA
CDR3aa: CASRKGLAGGVPGELFF

j_gene: TRBJ2-2
v_gene: TRBV12-5
abundance: NA
CDR3aa: CASGLVRDRGVRELFF

j_gene: TRBJ2-2
v_gene: TRBV7-9
abundance: NA
CDR3aa: CASSLDFAGELFF

j_gene: TRBJ2-2
v_gene: TRBV9
abundance: NA
CDR3aa: CASSVRTGGGTGELFF

j_gene: TRBJ2-1
v_gene: TRBV11-3
abundance: NA
CDR3aa: CASSQNPGLAGYNEQFF

j_gene: TRBJ2-5
v_gene: TRBV5-4
abundance: NA
CDR3aa: CASSFTEGETQYF

j_gene: TRBJ2-5
v_gene: TRBV27
abundance: NA
CDR3aa: CASSLLGTGKQETQYF

j_gene: TRBJ2-3
v_gene: TRBV14
abundance: NA
CDR3aa: CASSQELSPFVTQYF

j_gene: TRBJ2-7
v_gene: TRBV5-1
abundance: NA
CDR3aa: CASSMAGETYEQYF